The 5 T cell receptor beta chains given below trace back to one sample, sequenced in a study of blood T cell repertoires in COVID-19. Only in-frame clones appear in the TCRdb table, and some are missing; sequencing was by immunoSEQ multiplex PCR. Of over 300,000 clones listed, 85% to 90% are singletons. Material for sequencing was PBMCs or T cells enriched from blood (not recorded which). The receptors come from a woman aged 18-35 years who had recovered from COVID-19.

The rearrangement uses TRBV30 and TRBJ1-1; D uncertain. The germline V gene has CDR1 GTSNPN and CDR2 SVGIG (reference sequence). Trimming took 3 bases from V and 2 from J, leaving 4 bases between them. The length of the CDR3 is 11 residues. CDR3 residues: CAWSVNTEAFF. The CDR3 DNA reads TGTGCCTGGAGCGTTAACACTGAAGCTTTCTTT.

This chain joins TRBV5-1 and TRBJ1-2; possibly TRBD1 for D (5 bases). Germline assignment: CDR1 SGHRS and CDR2 YFSETQ. There are 13 residues in the CDR3. The V gene lost 3 bases and the J gene lost 4 bases, with 10 bases spanning the gap. CDR3 in amino acids: CASSSGGGYGYTF. The DNA for the CDR3 is TGCGCCAGCAGCTCCGGGGGTGGCTATGGCTACACCTTC.

The genes are TRBV29-1 and TRBJ1-5; 7 nucleotides align to TRBD1. CDR3 size: 13 residues. From germline, CDR1 is SQVTM and CDR2 ANQGSEA. V shed 6 bases and J 2 bases; nucleotides not matched to a gene: 4. The CDR3 sequence: CSVAGQGNQPQHF. The CDR3 DNA is TGCAGCGTGGCTGGACAGGGCAATCAGCCCCAGCATTTT.

In its sample, this clone was seen once. V is TRBV6-4 and J is TRBJ1-6; the D is unclear. The germline V and J ends were trimmed by 2 bases and 9 bases, with 17 bases remaining between them. The CDR3 spans 16 residues. Germline CDR1 is MRHNA and CDR2 is SNTAGT. CDR3 nucleotide sequence: TGTGCCAGCAGTGACACCGCTGGGGAGCTCGGTTCACCCCTCCACTTT. Translated: CASSDTAGELGSPLHF.

The chain couples TRBV18 to TRBJ1-4, with no clear D. Per germline, CDR1 KGHSH and CDR2 LQKENI. The CDR3 totals 15 residues. Trimming stripped 5 bases from V and 5 bases from J, with 15 bases between. CDR3 bases: TGTGCCAGCTCATCATTGGGCGTTAGGAATGAAAAACTGTTTTTT. As protein: CASSSLGVRNEKLFF.